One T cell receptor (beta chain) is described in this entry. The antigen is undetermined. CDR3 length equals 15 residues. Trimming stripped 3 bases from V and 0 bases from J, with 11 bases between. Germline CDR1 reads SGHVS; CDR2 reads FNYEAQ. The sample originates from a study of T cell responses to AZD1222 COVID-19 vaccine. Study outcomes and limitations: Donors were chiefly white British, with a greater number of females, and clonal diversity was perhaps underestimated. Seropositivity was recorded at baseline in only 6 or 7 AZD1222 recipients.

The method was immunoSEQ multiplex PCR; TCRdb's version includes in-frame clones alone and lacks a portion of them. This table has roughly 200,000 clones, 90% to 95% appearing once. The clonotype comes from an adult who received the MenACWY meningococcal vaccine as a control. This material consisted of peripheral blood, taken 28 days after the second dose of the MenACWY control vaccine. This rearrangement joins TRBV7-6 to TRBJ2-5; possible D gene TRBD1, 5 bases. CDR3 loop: CASSFSTAYQETQYF. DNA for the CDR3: TGTGCCAGCAGCTTCTCGACAGCGTACCAAGAGACCCAGTACTTC.